These 25 T cell receptor beta chains were sequenced from one sample in a study of cytomegalovirus exposure and HLA in healthy donors. In the PCR, 60 Vbeta and 13 Jbeta primers were used. Generated by immunoSEQ multiplex PCR, the TCRdb table keeps only in-frame clones and is missing some. The repertoire consists of roughly 200,000 clones, with about three quarters occurring once and the leading ten covering more than 5%. The specimen was PBMCs. The origin of the receptors is a man aged 35-49 years in good health and CMV-seronegative.

This chain uses TRBV5-1 with TRBJ2-3, with D tentatively TRBD2 (6 bases). V shed 0 bases and J shed 7 bases, with 9 bases lying between them. The CDR3 consists of 13 residues. The germline CDR1 and CDR2 sequences are SGHRS and YFSETQ. The CDR3 region has the DNA TGCGCCAGCAGCTTGGACCGGGGGAATACGCAGTATTTT. It encodes CASSLDRGNTQYF. Full variable domain (rest looked up from reference TRBV5-1 and TRBJ2-3): KAGVTQTPRYLIKTRGQQVTLSCSPISGHRSVSWYQQTPGQGLQFLFEYFSETQRNKGNFPGRFSGRQFSNSRSEMNVSTLELGDSALYLCASSLDRGNTQYFGPGTRLTVL.

This clone was seen only a few times. V usage is TRBV29-1 and J usage is TRBJ1-2; TRBD1 matches at 7 bases. V lost 6 bases and J lost 0; bases outside the gene matches: 13. The germline V gene encodes CDR1 SQVTM and CDR2 ANQGSEA. CDR3 length: 16 residues. CDR3: CSVRIPGQTTNYGYTF. The CDR3 DNA follows: TGCAGCGTCCGCATCCCGGGACAGACCACTAACTATGGCTACACCTTC.

The V and J genes are TRBV19 and TRBJ2-3; 13 nucleotides agree with TRBD2. The CDR3 is 16 amino acids. CDR1 is LNHDA, CDR2 SQIVND, per germline (reference sequence). V lost 3 bases and J lost 6; bases outside the gene matches: 6. The CDR3 nucleotides read TGTGCCAGTAGTATTAGGACTAGCGGGAGATCGGATACGCAGTATTTT. This sequence encodes CASSIRTSGRSDTQYF.

The chain carries TRBV9 and TRBJ2-1, with D maybe TRBD2 (6 bases). Germline-derived CDR1 and CDR2 are SGDLS and YYNGEE. Trimming shortened V by 4 bases and J by 2 bases, and 16 bases separated the two germline ends. The CDR3 is made up of 16 amino acids. CDR3 bases: TGTGCCAGCAGCCCTAGCTCGGGAGTGCCCTACAATGAGCAGTTCTTC. Amino acid sequence: CASSPSSGVPYNEQFF.

This chain joins TRBV6-5 and TRBJ2-7, with a tentative D call TRBD2 (6 bases). In germline, CDR1 is MNHEY, CDR2 SVGAGI. Trimming stripped 5 bases from V and 3 bases from J, with 11 bases between. The CDR3 length is 13 residues. In DNA form, the CDR3 reads TGTGCCAGCAGTGAGCCGGGGGACTACGAGCAGTACTTC. Protein product: CASSEPGDYEQYF.

Only a few counts were recorded for this clone. This chain links TRBV13 with TRBJ2-1, with 11 bases fitting TRBD2. V shed 5 bases, J shed 4 bases, and the junction held 10 bases outside the gene matches. CDR1 and CDR2 (germline): PRHDT, FYEKMQ (reference sequence). The CDR3 sequence is 17 residues long. The CDR3 loop reads CASSPPTLAGGYNEQFF. Here the CDR3 DNA reads TGTGCCAGCAGCCCGCCGACGCTAGCGGGAGGATACAATGAGCAGTTCTTC.

The genes are TRBV7-9 and TRBJ2-5, with 8 bases that match TRBD1. The better agreement between TRBJ2-7 and the DNA end casts doubt on the J call. The CDR3 contains 15 residues. The germline CDR1 and CDR2 sequences are SEHNR and FQNEAQ (reference sequence). DNA of the CDR3: TGTGCCAGCAGCTATCCGGGACAGGCACCCTACGAGCAGTACTTC. Its protein product is CASSYPGQAPYEQYF.

The rearrangement uses TRBV30 and TRBJ2-7; D unresolved. Between the trimmed V and J ends, which lost 1 base and 2 bases, there was a span of 9 bases. CDR3 size: 13 residues. Germline V gene data show CDR1 as GTSNPN and CDR2 as SVGIG (reference sequence). The CDR3 DNA reads TGTGCCTGGAGTGACGGCAGCGCCTACGAGCAGTACTTC. Translating it yields CAWSDGSAYEQYF.

This chain uses TRBV11-3 with TRBJ2-1; TRBD2 agrees at 9 bases. The CDR3 contains 18 residues. V lost 0 bases, J lost 5 bases, and 11 bases stayed unmatched. Germline V gene lookup returns CDR1 SGHNT and CDR2 YENEEA. CDR3 loop: CASSLDPKTSGADNEQFF. CDR3 nucleotide sequence: TGTGCCAGCAGCTTAGACCCGAAGACTAGCGGAGCCGACAATGAGCAGTTCTTC.

The gene calls are TRBV25-1 and TRBJ2-7, with TRBD1 matching 7 bases. CDR1 and CDR2 from the germline V gene are MGHDK and SYGVNS. This CDR3 contains 14 residues. With 3 bases clipped from V and 5 bases from J, the junction kept 7 bases outside the gene matches. The CDR3 region has the DNA TGTGCCAGCAGTGACCCGGGACAGTTACACGAGCAGTACTTC. Translated: CASSDPGQLHEQYF.

The CDR3 sequence is CASSRTVDQPQHF. As DNA, the CDR3 is TGTGCCAGCAGCCGGACAGTTGATCAGCCCCAGCATTTT. The chain recombines TRBV6-1 with TRBJ1-5; TRBD1 is a possible D gene (6 bases). V dropped 6 bases and J dropped 5 bases, with 11 bases sitting between them. This CDR3 spans 13 amino acids. The V gene's germline CDR1 is MNHNS and CDR2 SASEGT.

J is TRBJ2-7 and V is TRBV6-6; D perhaps matches TRBD2 (6 bases). Germline V gene data show CDR1 as MNHNY and CDR2 as SVGAGI (reference sequence). The CDR3 loop spans 14 amino acids. V gave up 0 bases and J gave up 2 bases, with 8 bases separating them. DNA for the CDR3: TGTGCCAGCAGTTACTCGGAGGGCCCCTACGAGCAGTACTTC. It yields the protein CASSYSEGPYEQYF.

This clone was seen a single time. The chain recombines TRBV30 with TRBJ1-5, with D unclear. There are 12 residues in the CDR3. Germline CDR1 is GTSNPN and CDR2 is SVGIG (reference sequence). Between the trimmed V and J ends, which lost 4 bases and 4 bases, there was a span of 8 bases. CDR3: CAWTGGNQPQHF. The CDR3 coding sequence is TGTGCCTGGACAGGTGGGAATCAGCCCCAGCATTTT. The whole variable domain, remainder taken from reference TRBV30 and TRBJ1-5, is SQTIHQWPATLVQPVGSPLSLECTVEGTSNPNLYWYRQAAGRGLQLLFYSVGIGQISSEVPQNLSASRPQDRQFILSSKKLLLSDSGFYLCAWTGGNQPQHFGDGTRLSIL.

This chain joins TRBV6-4 and TRBJ2-1; 7 bases map to TRBD1. Germline CDR1 and CDR2: MRHNA and SNTAGT. CDR3 length equals 15 residues. With 2 bases clipped from V and 2 bases from J, the junction kept 3 bases outside the gene matches. The CDR3 coding sequence is TGTGCCAGCAGTGACGGGGACAGAGCCTACAATGAGCAGTTCTTC. Amino acid sequence: CASSDGDRAYNEQFF.

This clone has just one count. The genes are TRBV15 and TRBJ1-1; D is perhaps TRBD1 (6 bases). CDR3 length: 15 amino acids. Germline lookup yields CDR1 LNHNV and CDR2 YYDKDF (reference sequence). V was clipped by 3 bases and J by 4 bases, with 15 bases between them. The CDR3 region is CATSRGGVGATEAFF. CDR3 nucleotides: TGTGCCACCAGCAGGGGTGGGGTGGGGGCCACTGAAGCTTTCTTT.

The genes are TRBV29-1 and TRBJ2-3; 9 nucleotides match TRBD1. With V trimmed by 2 bases and J by 4 bases, 13 bases remained unmatched. The CDR3 length is 17 residues. Germline V lookup: CDR1 SQVTM, CDR2 ANQGSEA. The CDR3 region has the DNA TGCAGCGTTGAAAAGGGCAACGACAGGGGGGCAGCAGATACGCAGTATTTT. Translation: CSVEKGNDRGAADTQYF.

The table lists this clone with a few counts. V usage is TRBV5-4 and J usage is TRBJ2-1, with D perhaps TRBD2 (6 bases). The CDR3 consists of 12 residues. Trimming removed 4 bases from V and 15 bases from J, with 17 bases in between. From germline, CDR1 is SGHNT and CDR2 YYREEE (reference sequence). The CDR3 is CASSQSGTLLFF. For the CDR3, the DNA is TGTGCCAGCAGCCAATCCGGGACTCTCCTGTTCTTC.

The chain carries TRBV7-2 and TRBJ2-2; D possibly corresponds to TRBD1 (6 bases). The V and J ends lost 5 bases and 6 bases respectively, with 10 bases between them. There are 13 residues in the CDR3. Germline V gene data show CDR1 as SGHTA and CDR2 as FQGNSA. DNA of the CDR3: TGTGCCAGCAGCCTCAGGGGCCCCGGGGAGCTGTTTTTT. Translation: CASSLRGPGELFF.

The chain links TRBV5-4 to TRBJ2-6; TRBD1 is a possible D gene (6 bases). Trimming took off 2 bases at V and 0 bases at J, with 18 bases between the two ends. CDR1 SGHNT and CDR2 YYREEE come from the germline V gene (reference sequence). The CDR3 is 19 amino acids. The CDR3 DNA reads as TGTGCCAGCAGCTTAGGCCAGAGGACAGCCAACTCTGGGGCCAACGTCCTGACTTTC. This translates into CASSLGQRTANSGANVLTF.

This clone was detected only a few times. This chain links TRBV2 with TRBJ2-7; D unresolved. Germline CDR1 is SNHLY and CDR2 is FYNNEI. This CDR3 contains 11 residues. Trimming pared 4 bases from V and 6 bases from J, leaving 7 bases between. The CDR3 region has the DNA TGTGCCAGCAGTGCCAGGATCGAGCAGTACTTC. Protein: CASSARIEQYF.

This clone was counted once. CDR3 loop: CASGSISGHTNQPQHF. In DNA form, the CDR3 reads TGTGCCAGCGGCTCGATTTCGGGACATACTAATCAGCCCCAGCATTTT. The V and J genes are TRBV27 and TRBJ1-5; weak D call: TRBD1 (6 bases). CDR1 and CDR2 from the germline V gene are MNHEY and SMNVEV (reference sequence). Trimming shortened V by 8 bases and J by 4 bases, and 21 bases separated the two germline ends. The CDR3 extends over 16 amino acids.

The CDR3 here is CASSLLAGGAGGTDTQYF. For the CDR3, the DNA is TGCGCCAGCAGCTTGCTAGCGGGAGGCGCGGGGGGCACAGATACGCAGTATTTT. The rearrangement uses TRBV5-1 and TRBJ2-3, with 11 nucleotides matching TRBD2. V trimming: 1 base; J trimming: 1 base; junction bases outside the gene matches: 8. The CDR3 runs 18 residues. Germline V gene sequence: CDR1 SGHRS, CDR2 YFSETQ.

The J gene is TRBJ1-1, the V gene TRBV11-2; D remains unclear. Trimming shortened V by 7 bases and J by 1 base, and 13 bases separated the two germline ends. Looked up from germline, CDR1 is SGHAT and CDR2 is FQNNGV. The CDR3 covers 14 residues. CDR3 DNA: TGTGCCAGCACCGGTATCCTCCCGAACACTGAAGCTTTCTTT. As protein: CASTGILPNTEAFF.

As concerns this clone: This CDR3 is also generated by other DNA sequences in the sample. The chain links TRBV6-5 to TRBJ1-5, with a tentative D call TRBD1 (5 bases). The CDR3 is made up of 13 amino acids. Germline V lookup: CDR1 MNHEY, CDR2 SVGAGI. V shed 5 bases and J shed 1 base, with 6 bases lying between them. The CDR3 nucleotides read TGTGCCAGCAGTCGGGGGAGCAATCAGCCCCAGCATTTT. Translation: CASSRGSNQPQHF.

V is TRBV12-5 and J is TRBJ2-7, with 7 bases lining up with TRBD1. Germline assignment: CDR1 LGHNT and CDR2 FRNRAP. With 2 bases clipped from V and 4 bases from J, the junction kept 2 bases outside the gene matches. This CDR3 has 13 residues. The CDR3 here is CASGLPTGYEQYF. The CDR3 DNA follows: TGTGCTAGTGGTTTGCCGACAGGGTACGAGCAGTACTTC.